What follows describes a single T cell receptor (beta chain). Its antigen is not known. This sample's time point: persistent/refractory GD, antithyroid drugs over 5 years with positive TRAb. Extracted PBMC RNA gave rise to the TCR library. This sample was included in a study of regulatory T cells in long-lasting Graves disease. Study findings and constraints: It was in persistent disease that TRBV28, TRBJ1-2 and TRBJ2-5 were favored. Persistent Graves' disease cases displayed lower TCR diversity than newly diagnosed ones.

Combining iRepertoire HTBI primers with Arm-PCR of CDR3 regions, the authors built TCR beta libraries. Original processing notes: Segment identification across samples yielded roughly 62 TRBV and 14 to 15 TRBJ segments. TCRdb analysed the multiplex PCR reads with MiXCR anew, one entry per CDR3 protein. The V and J calls and clone size come from TCRdb's table, not from the authors' own analysis. Of about 660,000 distinct CDR3 sequences detected, about 30% appear once; the ten largest clones hold under 55%. This CDR3 comprises 16 residues. The V gene's germline CDR1 is MDHEN and CDR2 SYDVKM. V lost 2 bases, J lost 2 bases, and 6 bases stayed unmatched.

The chain links TRBV28 to TRBJ1-3; 7 nucleotides match TRBD1. The sequence came from a female donor with Graves disease. Sequencing was performed on peripheral blood mononuclear cells (PBMCs), taken when the disease was refractory, from a patient treated with antithyroid drugs. The CDR3: CASSLPGQNPGNTIYF. CDR3 sequence (DNA): TGTGCCAGCAGTTTACCGGGACAGAACCCTGGAAACACCATATATTTT.